This T cell receptor (beta chain) stems from a study of blood T cell repertoires in COVID-19. Participants' reported clinical history set cohort assignment. The protocol was immunoSEQ multiplex PCR, while the TCRdb copy is restricted to in-frame clones and leaves out a portion. The data contain about 86,000 clones, around 88% of them singletons. Germline V gene sequence: CDR1 LNHDA, CDR2 SQIVND (reference sequence). CDR3 length equals 12 residues. Trimming stripped 5 bases from V and 5 bases from J, with 9 bases between. The source is a woman between 50 and 59 years old with acute COVID-19. The chain links TRBV19 to TRBJ1-1; D may be TRBD1 (6 bases). Sequencing was performed on PBMCs or T cells enriched from blood (not recorded which). This CDR3 is CASSDRGTEAFF. The CDR3 DNA sequence: TGTGCCAGTAGTGATAGGGGGACTGAAGCTTTCTTT.